What follows are 32 T cell receptor beta chains derived from one specimen sequenced in a study of T cell responses to AZD1222 COVID-19 vaccine. Produced via immunoSEQ multiplex PCR; TCRdb's table is partial and in-frame only. The profile shows roughly 120,000 clones, 85% to 95% of them singletons. The sample in question was peripheral blood, obtained 28 days after the second AZD1222 dose. The receptors shown here come from an adult who received the AZD1222 COVID-19 vaccine.

V gene TRBV5-1 combines with J gene TRBJ1-6; 10 nucleotides agree with TRBD1. The CDR3 has 15 residues. CDR1 and CDR2 from the germline V gene are SGHRS and YFSETQ. With V trimmed by 3 bases and J by 9 bases, 6 bases remained unmatched. The CDR3 here is CASSSGTGAGSPLHF. The DNA for the CDR3 is TGCGCCAGCAGCTCCGGGACAGGGGCAGGTTCACCCCTCCACTTT.

The chain combines TRBV2 with TRBJ2-7, with D unclear. The CDR3 contains 16 residues. The ends were cut back, 3 bases at V and 1 base at J, with 16 bases in the middle. CDR1 is SNHLY and CDR2 is FYNNEI in the germline V gene. CDR3: CASSERTVGLSYEQYF. The DNA for the CDR3 is TGTGCCAGCAGTGAGCGGACGGTTGGTCTTTCCTACGAGCAGTACTTC.

V gene TRBV6-5 combines with J gene TRBJ2-2; 7 nucleotides agree with TRBD1. V was clipped by 0 bases and J by 3 bases; unmatched bases: 1. This CDR3 spans 15 amino acids. Germline values: CDR1 MNHEY, CDR2 SVGAGI. The CDR3 region is CASSYSTGYTGELFF. CDR3 coding DNA: TGTGCCAGCAGTTACTCGACAGGGTACACCGGGGAGCTGTTTTTT.

The CDR3 loop reads CASSPTTEQPRTQYF. CDR3 sequence (DNA): TGTGCCAGCAGCCCGACTACTGAGCAGCCGCGGACCCAGTACTTC. The genes are TRBV7-9 and TRBJ2-5; tentatively, D is TRBD2 (5 bases). CDR1 and CDR2 (germline): SEHNR, FQNEAQ (reference sequence). The CDR3 has 15 residues. Trimming took off 5 bases at V and 7 bases at J, with 20 bases between the two ends.

The V and J genes are TRBV28 and TRBJ1-5; the match to TRBD1 covers 8 bases. J was trimmed by 2 bases and V by 6 bases; bases with no gene match: 12. The CDR3 length is 17 residues. Germline loops: CDR1 MDHEN, CDR2 SYDVKM. The CDR3 loop is CASSEGQAPSGNQPQHF. The CDR3 DNA follows: TGTGCCAGCAGCGAGGGACAGGCGCCTAGCGGCAATCAGCCCCAGCATTTT.

The V gene is TRBV2, the J gene TRBJ2-1, with 11 positions matching TRBD2. This CDR3 region has 18 residues. CDR1 SNHLY and CDR2 FYNNEI come from the germline V gene. V lost 5 bases, J lost 4 bases, and 13 bases stayed unmatched. CDR3 in amino acids: CASSLGASGRSLYNEQFF. The CDR3 coding sequence is TGTGCCAGCAGTCTGGGGGCTAGCGGGAGGAGTTTGTACAATGAGCAGTTCTTC.

V is TRBV27 and J is TRBJ2-1; D unclear. CDR3 length: 13 residues. V shed 2 bases and J shed 10 bases, with 12 bases lying between them. Germline V lookup: CDR1 MNHEY, CDR2 SMNVEV (reference sequence). CDR3 region: CASSLNPRAEQFF. The CDR3 DNA reads TGTGCCAGCAGTTTAAACCCCCGGGCGGAGCAGTTCTTC.

CDR3: CASNPRVEDTQYF. CDR3 DNA sequence: TGTGCCAGCAACCCGAGAGTTGAGGATACGCAGTATTTT. The chain is built from TRBV6-6 and TRBJ2-3; D is undetermined. CDR1 is MNHNY, CDR2 SVGAGI, per germline (reference sequence). The CDR3 covers 13 residues. V gave up 7 bases and J gave up 6 bases, with 14 bases separating them.

The J gene is TRBJ2-1, the V gene TRBV2; 8 bases fit TRBD2. CDR1 and CDR2 from the germline V gene are SNHLY and FYNNEI. This CDR3 comprises 16 residues. The V segment lost 3 bases and the J segment 2 bases; nucleotides outside the gene matches: 6. CDR3 region: CASSDPGRDAYNEQFF. The CDR3 coding sequence is TGTGCCAGCAGTGACCCCGGGAGGGACGCCTACAATGAGCAGTTCTTC.

This clone was recorded once. The chain combines TRBV19 with TRBJ1-3; 9 positions match TRBD1. V was pared by 6 bases and J by 4 bases, with 10 bases of the junction left unmatched. This CDR3 is built from 16 residues. CDR1 and CDR2 from the germline V gene are LNHDA and SQIVND (reference sequence). CDR3 in DNA: TGTGCCAGTAGCTACTCCGGGACAGGGTTCGGAAACACCATATATTTT. This translates into CASSYSGTGFGNTIYF. Based on the CDR3 plus reference TRBV19 and TRBJ1-3, the full variable domain is DGGITQSPKYLFRKEGQNVTLSCEQNLNHDAMYWYRQDPGQGLRLIYYSQIVNDFQKGDIAEGYSVSREKKESFPLTVTSAQKNPTAFYLCASSYSGTGFGNTIYFGEGSWLTVV.

This chain links TRBV4-2 with TRBJ2-7; D unclear. The CDR3 runs 16 residues. V was cut by 0 bases and J by 1 base, with 13 bases left in between. Germline V CDR1 and CDR2: LGHNA, YNFKEQ. CDR3 DNA: TGTGCCAGCAGCCAAGAAAGGTTGGCGGAATCCTACGAGCAGTACTTC. Translating gives CASSQERLAESYEQYF.

Of note for this clone: Other DNA sequences in the sample encode the same CDR3. The V gene is TRBV7-9, the J gene TRBJ1-4; D is unclear. With 1 base removed from V and 2 bases from J, the gap between germline ends came to 5 bases. The CDR3 covers 14 residues. Germline V gene lookup returns CDR1 SEHNR and CDR2 FQNEAQ (reference sequence). Written as DNA, the CDR3 is TGTGCCAGCAGCTTAGGTTCGACTAATGAAAAACTGTTTTTT. Translating gives CASSLGSTNEKLFF.

The CDR3 DNA reads as TGTGCCAGCAGCCCTTTCGGGACAGCACAGGGAGCTTTCTTT. Translated: CASSPFGTAQGAFF. V is TRBV27 and J is TRBJ1-1; TRBD1 agrees at 7 bases. The V segment lost 6 bases and the J segment 10 bases; nucleotides outside the gene matches: 14. This CDR3 is built from 14 residues. CDR1 and CDR2 from the germline V gene are MNHEY and SMNVEV (reference sequence).

V is TRBV28 and J is TRBJ2-1; 8 nucleotides match TRBD2. CDR1 is MDHEN, CDR2 SYDVKM, per germline. Trimming removed 7 bases from V and 1 base from J; junction bases left unmatched: 3. This CDR3 comprises 14 residues. In DNA form, the CDR3 reads TGTGCCAGCAAGACTAGCGATTCCTACAATGAGCAGTTCTTC. Amino acid sequence: CASKTSDSYNEQFF.

This clone was detected only once. V is TRBV7-9 and J is TRBJ1-4; 8 positions match TRBD1. The V segment lost 1 base and the J segment 5 bases; nucleotides outside the gene matches: 0. The CDR3 has 14 amino acids. Germline assignment: CDR1 SEHNR and CDR2 FQNEAQ (reference sequence). Written as DNA, the CDR3 is TGTGCCAGCAGCTTAGGGACAGGGAATGAAAAACTGTTTTTT. It encodes CASSLGTGNEKLFF.

V gene TRBV27 combines with J gene TRBJ2-7; 11 bases are a match to TRBD1. CDR3 size: 17 residues. CDR1 is MNHEY and CDR2 is SMNVEV in the germline V gene (reference sequence). The J segment lost 4 bases and the V segment lost 5 bases, leaving 13 bases of the junction unmatched. The CDR3 region has the DNA TGTGCCAGCAGTGCCGGCCAGGGACAGGGGGATAAGTACGAGCAGTACTTC. Residues: CASSAGQGQGDKYEQYF.

This chain uses TRBV11-2 with TRBJ2-3, with D perhaps matching TRBD1 (5 bases). Germline V gives CDR1 SGHAT, CDR2 FQNNGV. This CDR3 contains 16 residues. The V and J ends lost 0 bases and 6 bases respectively, with 16 bases between them. Here the CDR3 DNA reads TGTGCCAGCAGCTTAGATAGGGGCTACCTCAGGGATACGCAGTATTTT. This sequence encodes CASSLDRGYLRDTQYF.

Here the CDR3 reads CASSYGRDAGNEQFF. CDR3 nucleotides: TGTGCCAGCAGTTACGGGCGGGATGCCGGAAATGAGCAGTTCTTC. The rearrangement links TRBV6-6 to TRBJ2-1; a weak D match, TRBD2 (6 bases). V was cut by 2 bases and J by 7 bases, with 15 bases left in between. This CDR3 is built from 15 residues. In germline, CDR1 is MNHNY, CDR2 SVGAGI (reference sequence).

This clone was seen a single time. The J gene is TRBJ2-7, the V gene TRBV6-5, with 8 bases that match TRBD2. The CDR3 sequence is 15 residues long. Trimming cost V 5 bases and J 2 bases; bases outside gene matches: 8. Looked up from germline, CDR1 is MNHEY and CDR2 is SVGAGI. The CDR3 bases are TGTGCCAGCAGTACAATGACTAGCGACACCTACGAGCAGTACTTC. Translation gives CASSTMTSDTYEQYF.

This clone appeared a single time. V and J are TRBV5-1 and TRBJ1-2; D remains ambiguous. This CDR3 is 15 amino acids long. Germline values: CDR1 SGHRS, CDR2 YFSETQ. Trimming left V 2 bases short and J 2 bases short, with 13 bases between. CDR3 sequence reads: CASSFSQAWNYGYTF. CDR3 DNA: TGCGCCAGCAGCTTCAGTCAGGCTTGGAACTATGGCTACACCTTC. Full variable domain (outside the CDR3, taken from reference TRBV5-1 and TRBJ1-2): KAGVTQTPRYLIKTRGQQVTLSCSPISGHRSVSWYQQTPGQGLQFLFEYFSETQRNKGNFPGRFSGRQFSNSRSEMNVSTLELGDSALYLCASSFSQAWNYGYTFGSGTRLTVV.

Here the CDR3 DNA reads TGCAGTGCTAGTTACGACTCTGGAAACACCATATATTTT. Translating gives CSASYDSGNTIYF. This chain links TRBV20-1 with TRBJ1-3; D remains unclear. V was pared by 3 bases and J by 0 bases, with 6 bases between. Germline V CDR1 and CDR2: DFQATT, SNEGSKA (reference sequence). The CDR3 has 13 residues.

The chain employs TRBV20-1 and TRBJ2-7; D is perhaps TRBD2 (5 bases). The CDR3 runs 13 residues. Looked up from germline, CDR1 is DFQATT and CDR2 is SNEGSKA (reference sequence). Trimming left V 3 bases short and J 3 bases short, with 12 bases between. CDR3 sequence (DNA): TGCAGTGCTAGTAAGTTCCGGGACTACGAGCAGTACTTC. The encoded protein is CSASKFRDYEQYF.

This clone was seen a few times. The chain has TRBV27 and TRBJ2-7; the D gene is possibly TRBD1 (6 bases). Trimming cost V 2 bases and J 5 bases, with 16 bases left between them. CDR3 size: 15 residues. The germline V gene has CDR1 MNHEY and CDR2 SMNVEV (reference sequence). CDR3 sequence: CASSLLPTGVNEQYF. The CDR3 nucleotides read TGTGCCAGCAGTTTACTGCCGACAGGAGTTAACGAGCAGTACTTC.

V usage is TRBV7-9 and J usage is TRBJ1-4; TRBD1 agrees at 8 bases. V shed 8 bases, J shed 4 bases, and the junction held 3 bases outside the gene matches. This CDR3 is 13 amino acids long. Per the germline V gene, CDR1 is SEHNR and CDR2 is FQNEAQ (reference sequence). The CDR3 is CASGQGSNEKLFF. CDR3 in DNA: TGTGCCAGCGGACAGGGAAGTAATGAAAAACTGTTTTTT.

This clone is a singleton in its sample. In DNA form, the CDR3 reads TGTGCCAGCAGCTTAGGTACCCAAGAGACCCAGTACTTC. This encodes CASSLGTQETQYF. The chain couples TRBV11-3 to TRBJ2-5; D gene unclear. This CDR3 region has 13 residues. CDR1 and CDR2 from the germline V gene are SGHNT and YENEEA. V lost 1 base and J lost 1, with 4 bases in between.

V is TRBV6-2 or TRBV6-3 and J is TRBJ2-3; TRBD2 matches at 10 bases. V lost 4 bases to trimming and J lost 4 bases; unmatched junction nucleotides: 8. The V gene's germline CDR1 is MNHEY and CDR2 SVGEGT. The CDR3 is 16 residues long. Here the CDR3 reads CASSFLAGALADTQYF. Here the CDR3 DNA reads TGTGCCAGCAGTTTCCTAGCGGGAGCATTAGCAGATACGCAGTATTTT.

V is TRBV28 and J is TRBJ1-5, with D uncertain. Germline loops: CDR1 MDHEN, CDR2 SYDVKM. Between the trimmed V and J ends, which lost 7 bases and 4 bases, there was a span of 14 bases. The CDR3 totals 14 residues. CDR3 nucleotide sequence: TGTGCCAGCACCCTTGGCGGATTTAATCAGCCCCAGCATTTT. It specifies CASTLGGFNQPQHF.

The chain carries TRBV30 and TRBJ1-1, with D unclear. CDR3 length equals 15 residues. The ends were cut back, 1 base at V and 0 bases at J, with 12 bases in the middle. CDR1 GTSNPN and CDR2 SVGIG come from the germline V gene (reference sequence). CDR3 residues: CAWSGYNEMNTEAFF. The CDR3 DNA reads as TGTGCCTGGAGTGGATATAATGAGATGAACACTGAAGCTTTCTTT.

The rearrangement links TRBV4-1 to TRBJ2-7; 7 bases match TRBD2. There are 15 residues in the CDR3. The V gene end was trimmed by 3 bases and the J gene end by 4 bases; junction bases not matched to a gene: 9. CDR1 and CDR2 (germline): MGHRA, YSYEKL. The DNA of the CDR3 is TGCGCCAGCAGCCAGGGACTAAGCGGAGAATACGAGCAGTACTTC. As protein: CASSQGLSGEYEQYF.

J is TRBJ1-2 and V is TRBV7-8, with 8 bases lining up with TRBD1. Germline V gene lookup returns CDR1 SGHVS and CDR2 FQNEAQ. Trimming removed 1 base from V and 5 bases from J; junction bases left unmatched: 3. The CDR3 is made up of 14 amino acids. The CDR3 bases are TGTGCCAGCAGCTTAGGGACAGGGCCATATGGCTACACCTTC. Translation: CASSLGTGPYGYTF.

The gene calls are TRBV15 and TRBJ1-1, with 9 nucleotides matching TRBD1. Germline lookup yields CDR1 LNHNV and CDR2 YYDKDF (reference sequence). The CDR3 is 15 residues long. The ends lost 3 bases at V and 5 bases at J; junction bases unmatched: 7. The CDR3 spells CATSRSQGARTEAFF. DNA of the CDR3: TGTGCCACCAGCAGGTCACAGGGGGCGCGAACTGAAGCTTTCTTT.

This clone was observed once. V is TRBV18 and J is TRBJ1-5, with D tentatively TRBD1 (6 bases). This CDR3 spans 13 amino acids. CDR1 and CDR2 from the germline V gene are KGHSH and LQKENI. V shed 2 bases and J shed 7 bases, with 9 bases lying between them. The CDR3 region has the DNA TGTGCCAGCTCACCAGGGGGCACGCAGCCCCAGCATTTT. Protein product: CASSPGGTQPQHF.